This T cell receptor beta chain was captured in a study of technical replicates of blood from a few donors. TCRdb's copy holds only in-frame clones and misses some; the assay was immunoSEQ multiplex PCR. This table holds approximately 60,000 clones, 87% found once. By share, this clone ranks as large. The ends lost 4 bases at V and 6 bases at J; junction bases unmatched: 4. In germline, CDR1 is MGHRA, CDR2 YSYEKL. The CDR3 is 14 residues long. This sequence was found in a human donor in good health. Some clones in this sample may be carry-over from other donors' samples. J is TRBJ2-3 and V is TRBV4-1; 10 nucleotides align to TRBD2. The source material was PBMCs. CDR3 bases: TGCGCCAGCAGCCCGCTAGCGGGGGAGGATACGCAGTATTTT. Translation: CASSPLAGEDTQYF.